This T cell receptor (beta chain) is from a study of a mutant IDH1 vaccine in newly diagnosed glioma. Study overall: Once 4-6 weeks had passed after radiotherapy alone, vaccination started, or it started with temozolomide cycles. Every participant had undergone radiotherapy, temozolomide, or both before, and most underwent both. Study findings and constraints: There were vaccine-induced immune responses in around 93% of the patients. Pseudoprogression appeared unlinked to shifts in leading peripheral T cell clonotypes.

Time point in this sample: week 11, during vaccination. In the vaccine, a single dose held 300 ug of the mutant IDH1 20-mer peptide, along with topical imiquimod. A remark on this clone: Its antigen is undetermined.

Sequencing used immunoSEQ multiplex PCR; TCRdb keeps in-frame clones, though not all of them. The sample lists about 130,000 clones, about 82% occurring once. CDR3 size: 15 residues. Germline loops: CDR1 SGHDT, CDR2 YYEEEE. The V end lost 2 bases, the J end lost 9 bases, and 18 bases lay between the germline ends. This material consisted of PBMCs, taken from a glioma patient whose treatment included an IDH1 peptide vaccine. This TCR derives from a middle-aged man with glioma. This rearrangement joins TRBV5-6 to TRBJ2-4, with a tentative D call TRBD1 (6 bases). The CDR3 here is CASSFLIQGKSIQYF. The CDR3 DNA sequence: TGTGCCAGCAGCTTTTTGATACAGGGAAAATCCATTCAGTACTTC.